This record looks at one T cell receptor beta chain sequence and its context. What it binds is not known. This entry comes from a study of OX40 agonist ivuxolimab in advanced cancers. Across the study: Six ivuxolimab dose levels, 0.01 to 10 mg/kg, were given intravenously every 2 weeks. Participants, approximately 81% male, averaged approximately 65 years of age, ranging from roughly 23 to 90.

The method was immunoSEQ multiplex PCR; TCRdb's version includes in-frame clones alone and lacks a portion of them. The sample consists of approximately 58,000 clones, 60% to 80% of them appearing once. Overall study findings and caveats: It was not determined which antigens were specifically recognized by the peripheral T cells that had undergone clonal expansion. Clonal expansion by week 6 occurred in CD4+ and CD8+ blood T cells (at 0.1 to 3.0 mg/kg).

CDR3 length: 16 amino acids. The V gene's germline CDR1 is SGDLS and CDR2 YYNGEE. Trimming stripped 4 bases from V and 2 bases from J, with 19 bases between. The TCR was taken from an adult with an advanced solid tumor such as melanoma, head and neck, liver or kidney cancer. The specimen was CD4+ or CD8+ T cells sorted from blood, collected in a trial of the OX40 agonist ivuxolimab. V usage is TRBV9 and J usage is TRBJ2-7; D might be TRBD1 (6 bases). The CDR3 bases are TGTGCCAGCAGCCGACAGGCCACTCTTCCTACCTACGAGCAGTACTTC. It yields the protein CASSRQATLPTYEQYF.